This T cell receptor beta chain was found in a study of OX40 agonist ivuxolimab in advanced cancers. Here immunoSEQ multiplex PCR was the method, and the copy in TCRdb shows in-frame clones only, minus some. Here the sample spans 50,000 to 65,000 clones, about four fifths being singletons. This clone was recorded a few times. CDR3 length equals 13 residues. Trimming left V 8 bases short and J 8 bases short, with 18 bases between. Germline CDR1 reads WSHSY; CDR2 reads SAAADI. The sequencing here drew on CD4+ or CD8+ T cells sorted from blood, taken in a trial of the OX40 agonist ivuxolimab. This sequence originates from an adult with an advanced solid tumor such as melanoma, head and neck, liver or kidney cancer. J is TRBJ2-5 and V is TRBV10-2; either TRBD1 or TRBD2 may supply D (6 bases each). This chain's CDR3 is CASCSGAERTQYF. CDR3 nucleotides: TGCGCCAGCTGCTCGGGGGCCGAGAGAACCCAGTACTTC.